The 28 T cell receptor beta chains given below trace back to one sample, sequenced in a study of T cells in Graves' hyperthyroidism and ophthalmopathy. Researchers took RNA transcripts and amplified the TCR beta CDR3 regions from them. TCR CDR3 regions were first amplified by RT-PCR with HTBI primers. TCRdb used MiXCR to reprocess the multiplex PCR reads, holding one entry per CDR3 protein. Of about 360,000 distinct CDR3 sequences in the sample, about 14% are singletons; the top ten hold less than 25%. Material: blood. These receptors all come from a man aged 30 to 45 with Graves' hyperthyroidism that later progressed to Graves' ophthalmopathy.

This clonotype occurred many times. V is TRBV2 and J is TRBJ1-5, with D possibly being TRBD1 (5 bases). CDR3 length: 14 amino acids. Trimming took 4 bases from V and 1 from J, leaving 8 bases between them. Germline V gene data show CDR1 as SNHLY and CDR2 as FYNNEI. As DNA, the CDR3 is TGTGCCAGCAGTGCCGGGGCGAGCAATCAGCCCCAGCATTTT. This translates into CASSAGASNQPQHF.

In this sample, this clonotype turned up a few times. The J gene is TRBJ1-5, the V gene TRBV10-2, with 9 bases aligning to TRBD1. Losses at the gene ends were 10 bases for V and 1 base for J; bases not matched to a gene: 11. Germline V lookup: CDR1 WSHSY, CDR2 SAAADI. The CDR3 loop spans 16 amino acids. The CDR3 nucleotides are TGCGCCACCGCGACCGGGACAGGGTTCAGCAATCAGCCCCAGCATTTT. As protein: CATATGTGFSNQPQHF.

There are many counts of this clonotype. The genes are TRBV12-3 or TRBV12-4 and TRBJ1-4; D not certain. There are 15 residues in the CDR3. V dropped 2 bases and J dropped 8 bases, with 15 bases sitting between them. The CDR3 bases are TGTGCCAGCAGTTTACGGTCTGCCCTGGGAGAAAAACTGTTTTTT. Encoded protein: CASSLRSALGEKLFF.

This clonotype is a singleton in its sample. The chain joins TRBV5-6 to TRBJ2-3, with D perhaps matching TRBD1 (5 bases). Per germline, CDR1 SGHDT and CDR2 YYEEEE. This CDR3 comprises 17 residues. With 6 bases removed from V and 4 bases from J, the gap between germline ends came to 24 bases. The CDR3 loop is CASTSRSAAGPPDTQYF. The DNA of the CDR3 is TGTGCCAGCACCTCTCGGTCCGCGGCAGGGCCCCCAGATACGCAGTATTTT. The full variable domain, rest sourced from reference TRBV5-6 and TRBJ2-3, is DAGVTQSPTHLIKTRGQQVTLRCSPKSGHDTVSWYQQALGQGPQFIFQYYEEEERQRGNFPDRFSGHQFPNYSSELNVNALLLGDSALYLCASTSRSAAGPPDTQYFGPGTRLTVL.

The chain combines TRBV10-3 with TRBJ1-5; 7 nucleotides match TRBD1. V lost 11 bases and J lost 1; bases outside the gene matches: 5. There are 13 residues in the CDR3. Germline CDR1 reads ENHRY; CDR2 reads SYGVKD. The CDR3 coding sequence is TGTGCCTCCCAGGGGGGAAGCAATCAGCCCCAGCATTTT. Amino acid sequence: CASQGGSNQPQHF.

This clonotype was seen at least ten times. The chain employs TRBV6-1 and TRBJ1-2; TRBD1 matches 11 bases. From germline, CDR1 is MNHNS and CDR2 SASEGT. V dropped 3 bases and J dropped 2; count of bases not matched to a gene: 5. CDR3 size: 16 residues. CDR3 bases: TGTGCCAGCAGTGAGAGGACAGGGGGCCTAAACTATGGCTACACCTTC. Translation gives CASSERTGGLNYGYTF.

There are many counts of this clonotype. The V and J genes are TRBV6-1 and TRBJ1-2; D is unclear. Looked up from germline, CDR1 is MNHNS and CDR2 is SASEGT. The CDR3 covers 16 residues. Between the trimmed V and J ends, which lost 11 bases and 4 bases, there was a span of 26 bases. CDR3 bases: TGTGCCCGCCGGCGGATTGAGCCCTACCCCACCTATGGCTACACCTTC. This encodes CARRRIEPYPTYGYTF.

The chain couples TRBV30 to TRBJ1-3; D is undetermined. Germline V gives CDR1 GTSNPN, CDR2 SVGIG (reference sequence). The CDR3 contains 13 residues. V was shortened by 3 bases and J by 1 base, with 7 bases between the two germline ends. CDR3: CAWRDYSGNTIYF. The CDR3 coding sequence is TGTGCCTGGAGGGACTATTCTGGAAACACCATATATTTT.

This clonotype was recorded many times. The chain employs TRBV2 and TRBJ2-1, with D unresolved. V lost 6 bases to trimming and J lost 7 bases, with 16 bases between them. CDR1 is SNHLY, CDR2 FYNNEI, per germline. The CDR3 runs 14 residues. The CDR3 DNA sequence: TGTGCCAGCAGGTGGCGCCAAATGTATAATGAGCAGTTCTTC. Translation gives CASRWRQMYNEQFF.

In this sample, this clonotype turned up many times. CDR3: CASTLTGGGGYTF. The CDR3 DNA sequence: TGTGCCAGCACCCTGACAGGGGGCGGTGGCTACACCTTC. The chain combines TRBV28 with TRBJ1-2; TRBD1 aligns across 10 bases. The length of the CDR3 is 13 residues. Germline CDR1 is MDHEN and CDR2 is SYDVKM. With 7 bases clipped from V and 7 bases from J, the junction kept 6 bases outside the gene matches.

This clonotype was seen repeatedly, ten times or more. This chain uses TRBV12-5 with TRBJ1-1, with D unclear. The CDR3 contains 13 residues. Germline loops: CDR1 LGHNT, CDR2 FRNRAP. The V and J ends lost 6 bases and 5 bases respectively, with 13 bases between them. The CDR3 reads CASGTSLLTEAFF. The CDR3 nucleotides are TGTGCTAGTGGCACCTCCCTTTTGACTGAAGCTTTCTTT.

This clonotype showed up just once. The CDR3 loop is CASSLKWGTSGGIHYEQYF. Here the CDR3 DNA reads TGTGCCAGCAGTTTAAAGTGGGGGACTAGCGGGGGGATACACTACGAGCAGTACTTC. This rearrangement joins TRBV27 to TRBJ2-7; 15 positions agree with TRBD2. The CDR3 length is 19 residues. J gave up 3 bases and V 2 bases, and 11 bases lay outside the gene matches. Germline V gene sequence: CDR1 MNHEY, CDR2 SMNVEV (reference sequence).

In DNA form, the CDR3 reads TGTGCCAGCAGCCACGGTCGGACAGGGGAAAAACTGTTTTTT. As protein: CASSHGRTGEKLFF. The gene calls are TRBV6-2 or TRBV6-3 and TRBJ1-4; 8 nucleotides match TRBD1. Trimming took 6 bases from V and 8 from J; bases not matched to a gene: 8. Germline V lookup: CDR1 MNHEY, CDR2 SVGEGT. This CDR3 is 14 amino acids long.

The rearrangement links TRBV10-1 to TRBJ1-2; TRBD1 agrees at 11 bases. Germline V CDR1 and CDR2: WNHNN, SYGVQD (reference sequence). The CDR3 totals 16 residues. V dropped 3 bases and J dropped 4; count of bases not matched to a gene: 7. For the CDR3, the DNA is TGCGCCAGCAGTGAATTTGGGACAGGGGGAGGCTATGGCTACACCTTC. Residues: CASSEFGTGGGYGYTF.

This clonotype has at least ten counts. J is TRBJ1-2 and V is TRBV6-6, with D possibly being TRBD1 (6 bases). This CDR3 contains 14 residues. Germline V lookup: CDR1 MNHNY, CDR2 SVGAGI (reference sequence). Trimming removed 0 bases from V and 8 bases from J, with 13 bases in between. CDR3 loop: CASSYSIRGGGYTF. DNA of the CDR3: TGTGCCAGCAGTTACTCGATCAGGGGAGGAGGCTACACCTTC.

At least ten counts were recorded for this clonotype. CDR3 protein: CASSSGQGWGYGYTF. DNA of the CDR3: TGTGCCAGCAGTTCCGGACAGGGATGGGGCTATGGCTACACCTTC. The V and J genes are TRBV12-3 or TRBV12-4 and TRBJ1-2; 8 bases line up with TRBD1. V lost 4 bases, J lost 4 bases, and 8 bases stayed unmatched. The CDR3 runs 15 residues.

The chain is built from TRBV19 and TRBJ2-5, with 8 bases aligning to TRBD1. J lost 5 bases, V lost 6 bases, and 5 bases had no gene match. Germline CDR1 is LNHDA and CDR2 is SQIVND (reference sequence). The CDR3 length is 13 residues. CDR3 loop: CASSPGGWETQYF. CDR3 sequence (DNA): TGTGCCAGTAGCCCAGGGGGCTGGGAGACCCAGTACTTC. The complete variable domain, with remaining parts taken from reference TRBV19 and TRBJ2-5, reads DGGITQSPKYLFRKEGQNVTLSCEQNLNHDAMYWYRQDPGQGLRLIYYSQIVNDFQKGDIAEGYSVSREKKESFPLTVTSAQKNPTAFYLCASSPGGWETQYFGPGTRLLVL.

V and J are TRBV19 and TRBJ1-5, with TRBD1 as a possible D gene (5 bases). The ends were cut back, 5 bases at V and 6 bases at J, with 14 bases in the middle. CDR1 and CDR2 from the germline V gene are LNHDA and SQIVND (reference sequence). The CDR3 length is 14 residues. The DNA of the CDR3 is TGTGCCAGTAGTTCAAACCAGGGATCTCAGCCCCAGCATTTT. Residues: CASSSNQGSQPQHF.

This clonotype was counted ten times or more. The chain has TRBV5-1 and TRBJ2-7; no clear D gene. The germline V gene encodes CDR1 SGHRS and CDR2 YFSETQ. V lost 5 bases and J 0 bases, leaving 15 bases between the germline ends. The CDR3 sequence is 15 residues long. The CDR3 sequence: CASRISTQSSYEQYF. Here the CDR3 DNA reads TGCGCCAGCAGGATTTCTACTCAGAGCTCCTACGAGCAGTACTTC. The full variable domain, completed using reference TRBV5-1 and TRBJ2-7, is KAGVTQTPRYLIKTRGQQVTLSCSPISGHRSVSWYQQTPGQGLQFLFEYFSETQRNKGNFPGRFSGRQFSNSRSEMNVSTLELGDSALYLCASRISTQSSYEQYFGPGTRLTVT.

At least ten counts were recorded for this clonotype. The rearrangement joins TRBV11-2 to TRBJ2-3; a possible D gene is TRBD2 (5 bases). The CDR3 sequence is 16 residues long. Germline V gene lookup returns CDR1 SGHAT and CDR2 FQNNGV. V lost 2 bases, J lost 3 bases, and 15 bases lay in between. The CDR3 reads CASSLTGNSMTDTQYF. CDR3 nucleotides: TGTGCCAGCAGCTTAACGGGGAACTCCATGACAGATACGCAGTATTTT. Filled out from reference TRBV11-2 and TRBJ2-3, the complete variable domain reads EAGVAQSPRYKIIEKRQSVAFWCNPISGHATLYWYQQILGQGPKLLIQFQNNGVVDDSQLPKDRFSAERLKGVDSTLKIQPAKLEDSAVYLCASSLTGNSMTDTQYFGPGTRLTVL.

This clonotype was counted ten times or more. The chain recombines TRBV12-3 or TRBV12-4 with TRBJ2-1; TRBD1 aligns across 9 bases. The V segment lost 3 bases and the J segment 6 bases; nucleotides outside the gene matches: 6. The CDR3 loop spans 15 amino acids. The CDR3 nucleotides are TGTGCCAGCAGTTTGAAGGGACAGGGACGCAATGAGCAGTTCTTC. Translated: CASSLKGQGRNEQFF.

Many counts were recorded for this clonotype. The rearrangement uses TRBV29-1 and TRBJ2-7; the D is unclear. Trimming took 4 bases from V and 0 from J, leaving 4 bases between them. Germline CDR1 is SQVTM and CDR2 is ANQGSEA. This CDR3 region has 11 residues. The CDR3 loop reads CSVGHSYEQYF. The CDR3 region has the DNA TGCAGCGTTGGCCACTCCTACGAGCAGTACTTC.

V is TRBV25-1 and J is TRBJ1-1; D is unresolved. Germline assignment: CDR1 MGHDK and CDR2 SYGVNS. This CDR3 has 15 amino acids. V was trimmed by 3 bases and J by 10 bases, leaving 21 bases between them. The CDR3 here is CASSDPGRARNGAFF. CDR3 DNA: TGTGCCAGCAGTGATCCCGGACGGGCGAGGAACGGAGCTTTCTTT.

With regard to this clonotype: This could be a read error, since a much larger clone is one nucleotide away. The J gene is TRBJ2-7, the V gene TRBV7-9; no clear D gene. This CDR3 is built from 13 residues. The germline CDR1 and CDR2 sequences are SEHNR and FQNEAQ (reference sequence). CDR3 sequence (DNA): TGTGCCAGCACCGGCTCCGGCTCCTACGATCAGTACTTC. Protein: CASTGSGSYDQYF.

The sample holds many counts of this clonotype. This sequence joins TRBV11-3 and TRBJ2-1, with D uncertain. Germline CDR1 is SGHNT and CDR2 is YENEEA. Trimming shortened V by 1 base and J by 8 bases, and 6 bases separated the two germline ends. CDR3 length equals 12 residues. The CDR3 DNA is TGTGCCAGCAGCTTAGTTAATGATGAGCAGTTCTTC. Translating gives CASSLVNDEQFF.

On this clonotype: At one boundary the junction diverges from the germline segment, which might be a read error. The gene calls are TRBV5-1 and TRBJ2-2; D is perhaps TRBD1 or TRBD2 (6 bases each). Germline CDR1 SGHRS, CDR2 YFSETQ. The CDR3 is 14 residues long. Here the CDR3 reads CASSSGTKTGGLFF. In nucleotides, the CDR3 is TGCGCCAGCAGCTCCGGGACAAAAACCGGGGGGCTGTTTTTT. Complete variable domain (other parts from reference TRBV5-1 and TRBJ2-2): KAGVTQTPRYLIKTRGQQVTLSCSPISGHRSVSWYQQTPGQGLQFLFEYFSETQRNKGNFPGRFSGRQFSNSRSEMNVSTLELGDSALYLCASSSGTKTGGLFFGEGSRLTVL.

The rearrangement joins TRBV6-1 to TRBJ1-5; 7 positions agree with TRBD1. There are 16 residues in the CDR3. In germline, CDR1 is MNHNS, CDR2 SASEGT. J gave up 0 bases and V 6 bases, and 8 bases lay outside the gene matches. CDR3 DNA: TGTGCCAGCAGAAACCTCAGGGGGATTAGCAATCAGCCCCAGCATTTT. Translation gives CASRNLRGISNQPQHF.

The chain carries TRBV19 and TRBJ1-5; no clear D gene. Germline CDR1 reads LNHDA; CDR2 reads SQIVND (reference sequence). Trimming stripped 6 bases from V and 4 bases from J, with 10 bases between. This CDR3 has 13 residues. The CDR3 here is CASRQQQNQPQHF. In nucleotides, the CDR3 is TGTGCCAGTAGGCAACAGCAAAATCAGCCCCAGCATTTT. The entire variable domain, with the rest obtained from reference TRBV19 and TRBJ1-5, is as follows: DGGITQSPKYLFRKEGQNVTLSCEQNLNHDAMYWYRQDPGQGLRLIYYSQIVNDFQKGDIAEGYSVSREKKESFPLTVTSAQKNPTAFYLCASRQQQNQPQHFGDGTRLSIL.